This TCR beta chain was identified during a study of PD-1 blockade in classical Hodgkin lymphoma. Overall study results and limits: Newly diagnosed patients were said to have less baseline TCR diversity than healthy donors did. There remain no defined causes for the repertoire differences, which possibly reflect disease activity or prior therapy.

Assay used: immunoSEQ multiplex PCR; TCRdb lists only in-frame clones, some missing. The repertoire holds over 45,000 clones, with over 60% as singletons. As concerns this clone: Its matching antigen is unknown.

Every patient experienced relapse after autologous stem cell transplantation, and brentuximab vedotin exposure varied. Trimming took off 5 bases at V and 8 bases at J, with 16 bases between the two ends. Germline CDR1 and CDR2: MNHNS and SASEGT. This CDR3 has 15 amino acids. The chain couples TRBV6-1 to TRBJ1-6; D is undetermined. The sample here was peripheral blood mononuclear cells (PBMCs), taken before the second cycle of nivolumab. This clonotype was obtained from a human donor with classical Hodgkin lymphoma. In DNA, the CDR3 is TGTGCCAGCAGTCCCCAGCCGGAAGGAGATTCACCCCTCCACTTT. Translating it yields CASSPQPEGDSPLHF.